This T cell receptor (beta chain) was sequenced during a study of blood T cell repertoires in COVID-19. Study as a whole: The samples span acute and convalescent COVID-19 from the United States, Italy and Spain.

In the study's own analysis: Estimates of nucleated cell counts were drawn from the amplification of reference gene primers. Clones were sequenced by immunoSEQ multiplex PCR, and TCRdb holds only the in-frame ones, with some missing. The DNA gave D and trimming, while V, J and clone size come from that table. The table records 310,000 or so clones, around nine tenths of them present only once. The participants were between roughly 18 and 89 years old and came from under 25 US areas. Cohort 3 recovered donors had two negative PCRs, clearance, or symptom resolution. Germline CDR1 SGHAT, CDR2 FQNNGV. Trimming stripped 3 bases from V and 5 bases from J, with 23 bases between. CDR3 length equals 17 residues. The table lists this clone with a few counts.

This receptor was taken from a woman in her thirties or forties who had recovered from COVID-19. Material: PBMCs or T cells enriched from blood (not recorded which). The chain recombines TRBV11-2 with TRBJ2-7; tentatively, D is TRBD1 (5 bases). The CDR3 sequence: CASSFEPPRRGGNEQYF. The CDR3 DNA sequence: TGTGCCAGCAGCTTCGAACCCCCCCGTAGGGGTGGCAACGAGCAGTACTTC.